These T cell receptor beta chains were read from a single sample in a study of T cells in Graves' hyperthyroidism and ophthalmopathy. TCRdb redid the calling of the multiplex PCR reads with MiXCR, one entry per CDR3 protein. The sample consists of hundreds of thousands of distinct CDR3 sequences, roughly an eighth of them appearing once. Sequenced input: blood. These receptors were taken from a young woman with Graves' hyperthyroidism. Both conserved end residues are part of each CDR3. Not all rows give a size; the values are once, few, many and, for expanded clones, a class.

TRBV6-1,TRBJ1-2,few,CASSDIYYGYTF
TRBV5-1,TRBJ2-6,-,CASSVSGPGSGANVLTF
TRBV3-1,TRBJ1-4,many,CASSQALVIGNEKLFF
TRBV4-3,TRBJ1-5,many,CASSPTGGGQPQHF
TRBV10-3,TRBJ2-3,-,CAISVEADTQYF
TRBV9,TRBJ1-4,-,CASSVQGAISEKLFF
TRBV5-1,TRBJ2-1,few,CASSLGEYNEQFF
TRBV7-2,TRBJ2-7,many,CASSLGSGGGGYEQYF
TRBV7-9,TRBJ2-6,-,CASSMSSGANVLTF
TRBV5-1,TRBJ1-1,many,CASSLGGPRGTEAFF
TRBV13,TRBJ1-1,many,CASMEGGAAFF
TRBV29-1,TRBJ2-5,-,CSVTPGTSEETQYF
TRBV28,TRBJ1-5,many,CSSLGGVSNQPQHF
TRBV7-8,TRBJ2-2,many,CASSLGGDGELFF
TRBV4-1,TRBJ1-4,few,CASSRLWAEDVEKLFF
TRBV7-8,TRBJ1-2,many,CASSQDRVKNYGYTF
TRBV5-1,TRBJ1-2,-,CASSVVGQNYGYTF
TRBV28,TRBJ1-5,many,CAAEGDRNQPQHF
TRBV6-1,TRBJ1-6,many,CASSETGTVNSPLHF
TRBV3-1,TRBJ2-1,-,CASSPALAGGPKVNEQFF
TRBV7-8,TRBJ1-1,-,CTSSLGRNTEAFF
TRBV7-9,TRBJ2-3,few,CASSLGTSGGPDTQYF
TRBV20-1,TRBJ2-7,many,CSAPDRGELALYEQYF
TRBV28,TRBJ1-2,-,CASSLPGSSDYGYTF
TRBV19,TRBJ2-5,few,CASRIREGGRETQYF
TRBV19,TRBJ1-1,-,CASSFTGGEDGTFF
TRBV18,TRBJ2-3,-,CASSSETSGSGDTQYF
TRBV7-9,TRBJ1-3,few,CASIPGRTGNTIYF
TRBV28,TRBJ2-7,few,CASRPNWGPPYEQYF
TRBV6-2/TRBV6-3,TRBJ2-5,many,CASSYSTLGLQETQYF
TRBV29-1,TRBJ2-1,many,CSAGKDRVGGNEQFF
TRBV20-1,TRBJ2-4,many,CSAQSSAAKNIQYF
TRBV30,TRBJ2-2,-,CAIDLGATTGELFF
TRBV6-1,TRBJ2-4,many,CASSEPAPIQYF
TRBV14,TRBJ1-1,-,CASSPWTVNTEAFF
TRBV5-5,TRBJ2-2,-,CASSSAGSNTGELFF